Listed here is a single TCR beta chain. Its antigen is unknown. This record belongs to a study of Ad26.COV2.S vaccination and SARS-CoV-2 variants. The overall study: Into the muscle, Ad26.COV2.S was dosed once or twice, 56 days apart.

The sample's treatment: about 20 received Ad26.COV2.S at low or high dose, single or two shots; about 5 received placebo; per-sample allocation not given. Samples analyzed were those drawn on day 63 after the first vaccine or placebo injection. V was clipped by 6 bases and J by 11 bases; unmatched bases: 9. The CDR3 loop spans 12 amino acids. Germline V lookup: CDR1 ENHRY, CDR2 SYGVKD. Study-wide findings and caveats: Non-spike TCR breadth was similar in vaccine and placebo recipients. People given the vaccine had a wider spike-specific TCR breadth than placebo recipients did.

Clones were sequenced by immunoSEQ multiplex PCR, and TCRdb holds only the in-frame ones, with some missing. This table has 350,000 to 400,000 clones, approximately 86% appearing once. The genes are TRBV10-3 and TRBJ1-1, with 7 positions matching TRBD1. Material: peripheral blood, obtained in a trial of Ad26.COV2.S vaccine versus placebo. This TCR was sampled from a person aged 18-65 years who received the Ad26.COV2.S COVID-19 vaccine or a placebo. CDR3 amino acids: CAISEYRGMAFF. The CDR3 region has the DNA TGTGCCATCAGCGAATACAGGGGAATGGCTTTCTTT.